Below, 15 T cell receptor beta chains from the same sample are listed, as sequenced in a study of blood T cell repertoires in COVID-19. Profiled with immunoSEQ multiplex PCR; TCRdb holds only in-frame clones, not every one. The sample holds around 260,000 clones; 80% to 90% are singletons and the top ten take around 9.6%. The sample was peripheral blood. The receptors were gathered from an older woman with COVID-19, enrolled during active disease.

As for this clone: Relative to the germline gene, one junction end is altered; a read error may explain this. The rearrangement uses TRBV6-5 and TRBJ1-2, with 8 bases aligning to TRBD1. CDR3 length: 15 amino acids. Germline V gene sequence: CDR1 MNHEY, CDR2 SVGAGI. The CDR3: CASSNSRQGFEGYTF. The CDR3 DNA is TGTGCCAGCAGTAACTCAAGACAGGGGTTCGAGGGCTACACCTTC.

The V call is TRBV3-1 (or the pseudogene TRBV3-2), the J call TRBJ1-1; 7 nucleotides match TRBD1. The CDR3 is 15 amino acids. V trimming: 1 base; J trimming: 5 bases; junction bases outside the gene matches: 7. Germline CDR1 is LGHDT and CDR2 is YNNKEL (reference sequence). The CDR3 DNA reads TGTGCCAGCAGCCAAGGGGCAGGGGGTAAAACTGAAGCTTTCTTT. It specifies CASSQGAGGKTEAFF.

The chain couples TRBV19 to TRBJ2-7; 9 bases are shared with TRBD1. Germline V lookup: CDR1 LNHDA, CDR2 SQIVND (reference sequence). V gave up 4 bases and J gave up 6 bases; unmatched junction bases: 10. The CDR3 covers 15 residues. CDR3 nucleotides: TGTGCCAGTAGTACACAGGGGGCGTGGGTGTCCGAGCAGTACTTC. Translated: CASSTQGAWVSEQYF.

The sample holds a few counts of this clone. The genes are TRBV3-1 (or the pseudogene TRBV3-2) and TRBJ1-2, with D perhaps matching TRBD1 (6 bases). From germline, CDR1 is LGHDT and CDR2 YNNKEL (reference sequence). Trimming pared 4 bases from V and 6 bases from J, leaving 18 bases between. The CDR3 extends over 15 amino acids. The CDR3 loop reads CASSRAGGAGDGYTF. DNA for the CDR3: TGTGCCAGCAGCCGCGCGGGGGGCGCAGGGGATGGCTACACCTTC.

The rearrangement links TRBV5-4 to TRBJ2-3; 16 positions match TRBD2. Germline V gene lookup returns CDR1 SGHNT and CDR2 YYREEE (reference sequence). Germline trimming cut 0 bases from V and 7 bases from J; bases unmatched to any gene: 8. This CDR3 comprises 18 residues. CDR3 sequence: CASSLAQGLAGGPNTQYF. The CDR3 DNA is TGTGCCAGCAGCTTGGCACAGGGACTAGCGGGAGGGCCCAATACGCAGTATTTT.

The gene calls are TRBV5-6 and TRBJ2-5; 9 positions agree with TRBD1. Germline CDR1 SGHDT, CDR2 YYEEEE. Unmatched junction bases numbered 10, after V lost 2 bases and J lost 5 bases. CDR3 length: 16 amino acids. This CDR3 is CASSFGTGRFSETQYF. The CDR3 DNA reads as TGTGCCAGCAGCTTTGGGACAGGGCGTTTTAGCGAGACCCAGTACTTC.

In this sample, this clone turned up once. The rearrangement joins TRBV6-1 to TRBJ2-2; D remains unclear. The germline V gene has CDR1 MNHNS and CDR2 SASEGT. The CDR3 is 16 amino acids. V lost 1 base, J lost 2 bases, and 11 bases lay in between. Here the CDR3 reads CASSEVAPPNTGELFF. DNA for the CDR3: TGTGCCAGCAGTGAAGTGGCTCCCCCAAACACCGGGGAGCTGTTTTTT.

The chain recombines TRBV11-3 with TRBJ2-2; D not resolved. Trimming removed 1 base at V and 4 bases at J, with 7 bases between. There are 14 residues in the CDR3. Germline V gene data show CDR1 as SGHNT and CDR2 as YENEEA. The CDR3 reads CASSLVSVTGELFF. CDR3 nucleotide sequence: TGTGCCAGCAGCTTAGTTTCAGTCACCGGGGAGCTGTTTTTT.

The chain has TRBV11-3 and TRBJ1-1; D is ambiguous. The V gene lost 5 bases and the J gene lost 3 bases, with 4 bases spanning the gap. The CDR3 contains 11 residues. Germline lookup yields CDR1 SGHNT and CDR2 YENEEA. CDR3 coding DNA: TGTGCCAGCAGCAGCGACACTGAAGCTTTCTTT. It translates to CASSSDTEAFF.

The gene calls are TRBV4-1 and TRBJ1-1; 10 positions agree with TRBD1. The junction had 4 bases not matched to a gene; V was cut back by 1 base and J by 2 bases. The CDR3 extends over 16 amino acids. The germline CDR1 and CDR2 sequences are MGHRA and YSYEKL. The CDR3 DNA reads as TGCGCCAGCAGCCAAGGGGGGGACAGGGGCAACACTGAAGCTTTCTTT. It codes for CASSQGGDRGNTEAFF.

V and J are TRBV18 and TRBJ2-2, with D possibly matching TRBD1 (6 bases). Trimming took off 4 bases at V and 2 bases at J, with 8 bases between the two ends. Germline V CDR1 and CDR2: KGHSH, LQKENI. This CDR3 spans 14 amino acids. The CDR3 region is CASSRTDNTGELFF. CDR3 in DNA: TGTGCCAGCTCACGGACAGATAACACCGGGGAGCTGTTTTTT.

A few counts support this clone. V usage is TRBV6-2 or TRBV6-3 and J usage is TRBJ1-1; tentative D call: TRBD1 (6 bases). The V gene lost 0 bases and the J gene lost 9 bases, with 8 bases spanning the gap. Per germline, CDR1 MNHEY and CDR2 SVGEGT. The CDR3 spans 12 residues. In nucleotides, the CDR3 is TGTGCCAGCAGTTACTCATGGGGGCAAGCTTTCTTT. This gives the protein CASSYSWGQAFF.

The chain recombines TRBV14 with TRBJ2-1; 11 bases align to TRBD2. V shed 0 bases, J shed 10 bases, and the junction held 8 bases outside the gene matches. Per germline, CDR1 SGHDN and CDR2 FVKESK. This CDR3 is 16 amino acids long. The CDR3 nucleotides are TGTGCCAGCAGCCAAGACATACTAGCGGGAGTGGGAGAGCAGTTCTTC. This codes for CASSQDILAGVGEQFF.

This clone was seen more than once but under ten times. The gene calls are TRBV5-5 and TRBJ2-7; TRBD1 matches 11 bases. The CDR3 runs to 14 residues. V lost 4 bases and J lost 7; bases outside the gene matches: 7. Germline V gene lookup returns CDR1 SGHKS and CDR2 YYEKEE (reference sequence). The CDR3: CASSPGQGAREQYF. CDR3 nucleotide sequence: TGTGCCAGCAGCCCTGGACAGGGGGCGAGGGAGCAGTACTTC.

The V call is TRBV9, the J call TRBJ1-1; maybe TRBD1 (6 bases). CDR1 is SGDLS, CDR2 YYNGEE, per germline. This CDR3 is 15 amino acids long. Trimming cost V 0 bases and J 1 base, with 10 bases left between them. As DNA, the CDR3 is TGTGCCAGCAGCGTAGATCCCAGGGGGAACACTGAAGCTTTCTTT. It specifies CASSVDPRGNTEAFF.